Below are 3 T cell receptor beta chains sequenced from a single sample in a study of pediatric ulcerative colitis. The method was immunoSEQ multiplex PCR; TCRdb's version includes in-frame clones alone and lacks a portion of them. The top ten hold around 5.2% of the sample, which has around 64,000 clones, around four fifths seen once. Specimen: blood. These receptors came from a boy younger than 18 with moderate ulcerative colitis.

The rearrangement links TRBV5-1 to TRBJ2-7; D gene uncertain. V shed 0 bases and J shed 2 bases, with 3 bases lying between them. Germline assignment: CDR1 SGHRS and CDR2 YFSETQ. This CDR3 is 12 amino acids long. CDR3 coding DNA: TGCGCCAGCAGCTTGGTCCCCTACGAGCAGTACTTC. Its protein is CASSLVPYEQYF.

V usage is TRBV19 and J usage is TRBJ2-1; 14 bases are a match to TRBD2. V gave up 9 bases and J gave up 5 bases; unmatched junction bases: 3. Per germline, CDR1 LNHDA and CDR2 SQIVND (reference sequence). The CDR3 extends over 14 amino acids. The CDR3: CASSGLAGDNEQFF. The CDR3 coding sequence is TGTGCCAGCTCGGGACTAGCGGGGGACAATGAGCAGTTCTTC.

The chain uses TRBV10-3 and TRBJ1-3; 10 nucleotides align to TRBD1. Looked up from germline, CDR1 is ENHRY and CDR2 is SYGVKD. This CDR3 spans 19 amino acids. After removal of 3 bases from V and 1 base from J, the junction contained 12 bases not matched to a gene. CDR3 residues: CAISDLLSRDRGSGNTIYF. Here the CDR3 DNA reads TGTGCCATCAGTGACCTTTTGTCCCGGGACAGGGGATCTGGAAACACCATATATTTT.